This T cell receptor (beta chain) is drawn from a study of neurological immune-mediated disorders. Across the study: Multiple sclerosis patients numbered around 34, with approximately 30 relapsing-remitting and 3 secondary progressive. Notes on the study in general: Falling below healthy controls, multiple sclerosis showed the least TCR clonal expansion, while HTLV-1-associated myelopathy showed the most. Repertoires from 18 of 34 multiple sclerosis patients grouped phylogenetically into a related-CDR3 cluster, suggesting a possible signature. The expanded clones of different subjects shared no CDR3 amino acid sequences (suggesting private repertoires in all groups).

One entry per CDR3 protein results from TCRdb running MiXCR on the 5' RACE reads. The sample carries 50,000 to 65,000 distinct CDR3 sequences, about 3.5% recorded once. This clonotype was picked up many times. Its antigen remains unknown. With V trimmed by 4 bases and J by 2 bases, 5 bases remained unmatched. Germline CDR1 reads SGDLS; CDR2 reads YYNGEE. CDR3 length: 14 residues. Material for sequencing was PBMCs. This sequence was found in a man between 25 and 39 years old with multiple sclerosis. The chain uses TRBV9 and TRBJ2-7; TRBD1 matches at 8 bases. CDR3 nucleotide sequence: TGTGCCAGCAGCCCGCAGGGGGCCACCTACGAGCAGTACTTC. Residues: CASSPQGATYEQYF.